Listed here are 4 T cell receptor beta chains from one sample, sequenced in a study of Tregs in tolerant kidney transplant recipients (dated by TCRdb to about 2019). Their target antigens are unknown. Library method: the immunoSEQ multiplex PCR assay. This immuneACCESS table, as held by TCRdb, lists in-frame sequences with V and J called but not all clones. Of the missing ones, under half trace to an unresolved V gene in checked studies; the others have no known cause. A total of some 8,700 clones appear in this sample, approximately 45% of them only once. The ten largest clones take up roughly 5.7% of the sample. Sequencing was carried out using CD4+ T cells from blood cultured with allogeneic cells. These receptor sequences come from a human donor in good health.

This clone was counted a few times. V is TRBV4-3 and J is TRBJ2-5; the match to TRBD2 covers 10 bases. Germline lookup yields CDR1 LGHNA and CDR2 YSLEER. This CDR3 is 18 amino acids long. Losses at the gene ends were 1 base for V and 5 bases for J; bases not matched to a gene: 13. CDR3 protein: CASSQVVGSGGASETQYF. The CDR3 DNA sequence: TGCGCCAGCAGCCAAGTCGTGGGCAGCGGGGGGGCGAGCGAGACCCAGTACTTC.

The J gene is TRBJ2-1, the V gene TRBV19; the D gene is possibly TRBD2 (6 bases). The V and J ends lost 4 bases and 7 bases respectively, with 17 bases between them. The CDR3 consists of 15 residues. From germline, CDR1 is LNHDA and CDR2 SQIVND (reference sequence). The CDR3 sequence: CASSSRRRRVNEQFF. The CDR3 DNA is TGTGCCAGTAGTAGCCGCCGGAGGAGGGTAAATGAGCAGTTCTTC.

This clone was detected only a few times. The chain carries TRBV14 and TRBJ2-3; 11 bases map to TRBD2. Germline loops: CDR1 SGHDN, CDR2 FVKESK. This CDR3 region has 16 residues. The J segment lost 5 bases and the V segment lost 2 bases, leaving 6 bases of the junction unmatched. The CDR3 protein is CASSQIASGGRDTQYF. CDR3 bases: TGTGCCAGCAGCCAAATCGCTAGCGGGGGGAGAGATACGCAGTATTTT.

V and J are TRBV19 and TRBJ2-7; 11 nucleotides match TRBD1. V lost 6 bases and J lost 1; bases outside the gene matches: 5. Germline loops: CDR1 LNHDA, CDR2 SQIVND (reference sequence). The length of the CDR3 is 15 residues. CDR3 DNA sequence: TGTGCCAGTAGCACTCGGGACAGGGGGTCCTACGAGCAGTACTTC. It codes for CASSTRDRGSYEQYF. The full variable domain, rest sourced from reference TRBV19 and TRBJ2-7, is DGGITQSPKYLFRKEGQNVTLSCEQNLNHDAMYWYRQDPGQGLRLIYYSQIVNDFQKGDIAEGYSVSREKKESFPLTVTSAQKNPTAFYLCASSTRDRGSYEQYFGPGTRLTVT.